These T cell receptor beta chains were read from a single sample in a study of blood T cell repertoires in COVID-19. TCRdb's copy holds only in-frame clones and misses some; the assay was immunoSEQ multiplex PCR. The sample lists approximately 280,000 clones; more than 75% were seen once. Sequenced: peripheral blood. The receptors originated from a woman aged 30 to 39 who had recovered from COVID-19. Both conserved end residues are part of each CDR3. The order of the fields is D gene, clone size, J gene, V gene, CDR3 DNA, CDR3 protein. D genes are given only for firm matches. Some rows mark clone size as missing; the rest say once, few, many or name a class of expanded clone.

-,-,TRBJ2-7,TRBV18,TGTGCCAGCTCACCCGGTCGCACCTTCTACTCGCAGTACTTC,CASSPGRTFYSQYF
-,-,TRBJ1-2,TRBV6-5,TGTGCCACCTTAGACAAGTACTATGGCTACACCTTC,CATLDKYYGYTF
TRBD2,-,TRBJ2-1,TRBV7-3,TGTGCCAGCAGCAAGGGACTAGCGGGAGTTGGTGAGCAGTTCTTC,CASSKGLAGVGEQFF
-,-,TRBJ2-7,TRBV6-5,TGTGCCAGCAGGGACAGTGTCCACGAGCAGTACTTC,CASRDSVHEQYF
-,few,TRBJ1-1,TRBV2,TGTGCCAGCAGTGCCGCCGACCGAGCGGTGGCTGAAGCTTTCTTT,CASSAADRAVAEAFF
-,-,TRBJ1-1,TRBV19,TGTGCCAGTAGTGCACAGAACACAAACACTGAAGCTTTCTTT,CASSAQNTNTEAFF
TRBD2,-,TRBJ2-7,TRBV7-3,TGTGCCAGCAGCTTAAATGCGGGAGGGACTTACGAGCAGTACTTC,CASSLNAGGTYEQYF
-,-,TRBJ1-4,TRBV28,TGTGCCAGCAGCCCGACAGTAACTAATGAAAAACTGTTTTTT,CASSPTVTNEKLFF
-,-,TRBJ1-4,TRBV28,TGTGCCAGCAGTCAAGGTTCAGGGGCTAATGAAAAACTGTTTTTT,CASSQGSGANEKLFF
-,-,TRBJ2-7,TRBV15,TGTGCCACCAGCAGAGATCCAGGGGACCACGAGCAGTACTTC,CATSRDPGDHEQYF
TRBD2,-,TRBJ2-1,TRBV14,TGTGCCAGCAGCCAAGATAGACCAGCGGGGGGCCCCCTCTCCTACAATGAGCAGTTCTTC,CASSQDRPAGGPLSYNEQFF
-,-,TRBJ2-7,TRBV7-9,TGTGCCAGCAGCCACCGTGTCCCCGGCGGGGGCCCCTGGTACGAGCAGTACTTC,CASSHRVPGGGPWYEQYF
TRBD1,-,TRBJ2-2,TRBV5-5,TGTGCCAGCAGCTTCTCAGGGGGACCACCTTCCACCGGGGAGCTGTTTTTT,CASSFSGGPPSTGELFF
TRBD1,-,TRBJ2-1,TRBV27,TGTGCCAGCAGCCTGAACAGGGGTGGGTCCTACAATGAGCAGTTCTTC,CASSLNRGGSYNEQFF
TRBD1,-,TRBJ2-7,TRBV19,TGTGCCAGTAGTATTGGGACAGGGGGCTCCTACGAGCAGTACTTC,CASSIGTGGSYEQYF
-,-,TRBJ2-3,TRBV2,TGTGCCAGCAGTGAAGATTTGTCTCAGGGGGATACGCAGTATTTT,CASSEDLSQGDTQYF
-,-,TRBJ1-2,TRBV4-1,TGCGCCAGCAGCCAAGAGTATAGGCTGGGGGCGGTCTATGGCTACACCTTC,CASSQEYRLGAVYGYTF
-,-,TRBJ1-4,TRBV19,TGTGCCAGTAGTATAGGAGATGCTAACTACAATGAAAAACTGTTTTTT,CASSIGDANYNEKLFF
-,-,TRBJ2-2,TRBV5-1,TGCGCCAGCAGCTTGGTTCCAGGGATTACCGGGGAGCTGTTTTTT,CASSLVPGITGELFF
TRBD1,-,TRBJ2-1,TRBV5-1,TGCGCCAGCAGCTCGACAGGGGGAACCTACAATGAGCAGTTCTTC,CASSSTGGTYNEQFF
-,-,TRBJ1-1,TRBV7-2,TGTGCCAGCAGCTTTGGAGGGAACACTGAAGCTTTCTTT,CASSFGGNTEAFF
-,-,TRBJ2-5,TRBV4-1,TGCGCCAGCAGCCAGACGCTTGGACTGTGGGAGACCCAGTACTTC,CASSQTLGLWETQYF
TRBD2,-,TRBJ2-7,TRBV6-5,TGTGCCAGCAGTTCCCTAGCGGGAGGGTTCTCCTACGAGCAGTACTTC,CASSSLAGGFSYEQYF
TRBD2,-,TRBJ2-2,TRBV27,TGTGCCAGCAGTTTAATAGGCGGGAGGGCCCTCAGCACCGGGGAGCTGTTTTTT,CASSLIGGRALSTGELFF
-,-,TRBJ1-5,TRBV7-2,TGTGCCAGCAGTAAGGACAGCGGCCAGCCCCAGCATTTT,CASSKDSGQPQHF
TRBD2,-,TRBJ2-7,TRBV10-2,TGCGCCAGCATGGGGACTAGCGCCACCTACGAGCAGTACTTC,CASMGTSATYEQYF
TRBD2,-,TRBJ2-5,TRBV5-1,TGCGCCAGCAGCTCAGGACTAGCCCAAGAGACCCAGTACTTC,CASSSGLAQETQYF
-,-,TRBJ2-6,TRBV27,TGTGCCAGCAGTTTTGAGGGAACAGGGGCCAACGTCCTGACTTTC,CASSFEGTGANVLTF
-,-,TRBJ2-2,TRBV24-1,TGTGCCACCAGTGATTTGGGACAGAACACCGGGGAGCTGTTTTTT,CATSDLGQNTGELFF
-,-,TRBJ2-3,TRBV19,TGTGCCAGTAAGAGCTTCGGGGGAGGAACCACAGATACGCAGTATTTT,CASKSFGGGTTDTQYF
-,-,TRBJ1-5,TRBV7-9,TGTGCCAGCAGCTTAGCGTTGGGCAGGGCCCCAAATCAGCCCCAGCATTTT,CASSLALGRAPNQPQHF
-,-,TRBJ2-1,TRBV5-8,TGTGCCAGCAGCCCCCGGGACACCGGACACAATGAGCAGTTCTTC,CASSPRDTGHNEQFF
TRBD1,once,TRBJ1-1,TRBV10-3,TGTGCCATCAGTGAGCGAGACAGGGGGGGGGCTGAAGCTTTCTTT,CAISERDRGGAEAFF
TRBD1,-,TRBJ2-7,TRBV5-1,TGCGCCAGCAGCCCGGGACAGAACTACGAGCAGTACTTC,CASSPGQNYEQYF
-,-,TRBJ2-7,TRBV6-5,TGTGCCAGCAGCTTATCGGGCGCCGGGATATACGAGCAGTACTTC,CASSLSGAGIYEQYF
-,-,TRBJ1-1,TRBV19,TGTGCCAGTAGTATAACGGACAGTGCCCACACTGAAGCTTTCTTT,CASSITDSAHTEAFF
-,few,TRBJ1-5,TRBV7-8,TGTGCCAGCAGCTTAGAGGAGGGAGGCCAGCCCCAGCATTTT,CASSLEEGGQPQHF
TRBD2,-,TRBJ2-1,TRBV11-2,TGTGCCAGCAGCAGACTAGCGGGGGGCCCATACAATGAGCAGTTCTTC,CASSRLAGGPYNEQFF
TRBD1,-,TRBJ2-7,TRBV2,TGTGCCAGCAGTGAGTTCGGACAGGGGCCGAGGTACTTC,CASSEFGQGPRYF
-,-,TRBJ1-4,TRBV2,TGTGCCAGCAGTGAAGTAGCGGGAGGAAAACTGTTTTTT,CASSEVAGGKLFF
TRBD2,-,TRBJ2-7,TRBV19,TGTGCCAGTAGTATCAGACTAGCGGGAGGGCCGGAGCACTACGAGCAGTACTTC,CASSIRLAGGPEHYEQYF
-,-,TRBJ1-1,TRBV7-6,TGTGCCAGCAGCCCGAGTACTGAAGCTTTCTTT,CASSPSTEAFF
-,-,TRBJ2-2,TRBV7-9,TGTGCCAGCAGCTTTACAGGGCCCGGGGAGCTGTTTTTT,CASSFTGPGELFF
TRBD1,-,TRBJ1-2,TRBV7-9,TGTGCCAGCAGCTTAAGAACAGGGGATGGCTACACCTTC,CASSLRTGDGYTF
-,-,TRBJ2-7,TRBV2,TGTGCCAGCAGTGAAAAGGTCCCTAGGCTCGGCGAGCAGTACTTC,CASSEKVPRLGEQYF
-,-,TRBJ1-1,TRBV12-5,TGTGCTAGTGGTTCCGGACAGTTGGGAAACACTGAAGCTTTCTTT,CASGSGQLGNTEAFF
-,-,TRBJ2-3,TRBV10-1,TGCGCCAGCAGTGATGTCAGTAGCACAGATACGCAGTATTTT,CASSDVSSTDTQYF
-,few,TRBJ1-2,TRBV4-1,TGCGCCAGCAGCCATATAAATGGCTACACCTTC,CASSHINGYTF
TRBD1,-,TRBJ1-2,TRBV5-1,TGCGCCAGCAGCAGGACAGGGGGTGACTATGGCTACACCTTC,CASSRTGGDYGYTF
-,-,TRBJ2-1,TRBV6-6,TGTGCCACCACTTCGGGATTCCTATACAATGAGCAGTTCTTC,CATTSGFLYNEQFF